Each of the 31 T cell receptor beta chains below was sequenced from the same sample in a study of cytomegalovirus exposure and HLA in healthy donors. PCR amplification relied on 60 Vbeta primers (plus 13 Jbeta primers). Method: immunoSEQ multiplex PCR; TCRdb's copy keeps in-frame clones and lacks some. Here the sample spans 95,000 to 150,000 clones, roughly 80% being singletons. The sample was PBMCs. The origin of the receptors is a man in his 60s in good health and CMV-seropositive.

The chain uses TRBV6-5 and TRBJ1-2, with unresolved D. CDR1 MNHEY and CDR2 SVGAGI come from the germline V gene. V dropped 2 bases and J dropped 0 bases, with 7 bases sitting between them. The CDR3 spans 14 residues. CDR3: CASSYKYSNYGYTF. CDR3 nucleotide sequence: TGTGCCAGCAGTTACAAGTACTCTAACTATGGCTACACCTTC.

The CDR3 spells CASIFRQGDFYEQYF. DNA for the CDR3: TGTGCCAGCATCTTCCGACAGGGGGATTTCTACGAGCAGTACTTC. The V and J genes are TRBV6-1 and TRBJ2-7; 9 bases agree with TRBD1. V shed 7 bases, J shed 3 bases, and the junction held 10 bases outside the gene matches. Germline V gene data show CDR1 as MNHNS and CDR2 as SASEGT. There are 15 residues in the CDR3.

J is TRBJ1-5 and V is TRBV7-3; 9 bases agree with TRBD1. With 4 bases clipped from V and 3 bases from J, the junction kept 7 bases outside the gene matches. The CDR3 runs to 16 residues. Germline CDR1 and CDR2: SGHTA and FQGTGA. CDR3 region: CASSSQGQGTNQPQHF. CDR3 nucleotides: TGTGCCAGCAGCTCTCAAGGACAGGGGACCAATCAGCCCCAGCATTTT.

This clone was seen a handful of times. CDR3: CASSQTGANVLTF. The CDR3 coding sequence is TGCGCCAGCAGCCAGACAGGGGCCAACGTCCTGACTTTC. This sequence joins TRBV10-1 and TRBJ2-6, with D hard to call. Germline values: CDR1 WNHNN, CDR2 SYGVQD (reference sequence). V lost 6 bases and J lost 4, with 7 bases in between. The CDR3 has 13 residues.

In nucleotides, the CDR3 is TGTGCCAGCACCCCAACGGGGAAGAACACTGAAGCTTTCTTT. It translates to CASTPTGKNTEAFF. The chain has TRBV5-4 and TRBJ1-1; no reliable D call. The germline CDR1 and CDR2 sequences are SGHNT and YYREEE (reference sequence). This CDR3 contains 14 residues. V was trimmed by 6 bases and J by 1 base, leaving 13 bases between them.

The chain links TRBV7-3 to TRBJ2-1, with D possibly matching TRBD2 (7 bases). Germline lookup yields CDR1 SGHTA and CDR2 FQGTGA. V gave up 2 bases and J gave up 4 bases, with 21 bases separating them. The CDR3 runs to 18 residues. CDR3 loop: CASSLLAGANYMYNEQFF. The CDR3 coding sequence is TGTGCCAGCAGCTTACTGGCGGGGGCGAACTACATGTACAATGAGCAGTTCTTC.

V and J are TRBV5-4 and TRBJ2-7; 10 positions agree with TRBD2. Germline V CDR1 and CDR2: SGHNT, YYREEE (reference sequence). The CDR3 length is 14 residues. V shed 7 bases, J shed 6 bases, and the junction held 10 bases outside the gene matches. CDR3 sequence (DNA): TGTGCCAGCTCCGGGGTGATAGCGGGAGGCGAGCAGTACTTC. It yields the protein CASSGVIAGGEQYF.

The chain is built from TRBV5-1 and TRBJ2-4; 14 bases fit TRBD2. The CDR3 covers 19 residues. V shed 4 bases, J shed 1 base, and the junction held 10 bases outside the gene matches. In germline, CDR1 is SGHRS, CDR2 YFSETQ. CDR3 region: CASSGTGTSGSRAKNIQYF. The CDR3 DNA reads as TGCGCCAGCAGCGGGACCGGGACTAGCGGGAGTCGGGCCAAAAACATTCAGTACTTC.

A few counts support this clone. V gene TRBV29-1 combines with J gene TRBJ1-1, with TRBD1 matching 10 bases. Trimming removed 4 bases from V and 8 bases from J; junction bases left unmatched: 10. CDR1 and CDR2 (germline): SQVTM, ANQGSEA. The CDR3 loop spans 14 amino acids. The DNA for the CDR3 is TGCAGCGTTGTGGGACAGGGGAGAAAGGCCGAAGCTTTCTTT. It yields the protein CSVVGQGRKAEAFF.

This clone was seen a handful of times. The genes are TRBV7-9 and TRBJ1-2; TRBD1 matches 10 bases. The CDR3 is 14 residues long. With V trimmed by 3 bases and J by 4 bases, 2 bases remained unmatched. Germline values: CDR1 SEHNR, CDR2 FQNEAQ (reference sequence). The CDR3 reads CASSLGQGPYGYTF. CDR3 nucleotide sequence: TGTGCCAGCAGCTTGGGACAGGGGCCCTATGGCTACACCTTC.

This clone appeared once. The chain links TRBV10-2 to TRBJ2-7, with 8 bases identical to TRBD1. CDR3 length: 13 amino acids. Looked up from germline, CDR1 is WSHSY and CDR2 is SAAADI. V lost 5 bases and J lost 5; bases outside the gene matches: 5. The CDR3, as DNA: TGCGCCAGCAGTCGGACAGGGACCCACGAGCAGTACTTC. Amino acid sequence: CASSRTGTHEQYF.

The V call is TRBV12-5, the J call TRBJ1-1; 7 bases match TRBD1. The CDR3 is 18 amino acids. CDR1 is LGHNT and CDR2 is FRNRAP in the germline V gene. Losses at the gene ends were 4 bases for V and 1 base for J; bases not matched to a gene: 15. CDR3 coding DNA: TGTGCTAGTGGTTCCCTTCGACCTACAGGGGCTTCGAACACTGAAGCTTTCTTT. It encodes CASGSLRPTGASNTEAFF.

CDR3 protein: CAISEHGGDGYTF. The CDR3 nucleotides are TGTGCCATCAGTGAGCACGGGGGAGACGGCTACACCTTC. The chain has TRBV10-3 and TRBJ1-2; possibly TRBD1 for D (5 bases). The V end was cut by 2 bases, the J end by 8 bases, with 12 bases between. The germline gives CDR1 ENHRY, CDR2 SYGVKD. The CDR3 loop spans 13 amino acids.

This chain links TRBV29-1 with TRBJ2-7; 7 bases fit TRBD2. Germline V gene lookup returns CDR1 SQVTM and CDR2 ANQGSEA. The CDR3 runs 14 residues. Trimming at V came to 6 bases and at J to 0 bases, leaving 8 bases not matched to a gene. The CDR3 loop is CSVTKGGVSYEQYF. DNA of the CDR3: TGCAGCGTCACGAAGGGAGGGGTCTCCTACGAGCAGTACTTC.

This chain connects TRBV7-6 to TRBJ1-2; D unclear. Trimming removed 3 bases at V and 8 bases at J, with 13 bases between. There are 13 residues in the CDR3. Germline V lookup: CDR1 SGHVS, CDR2 FNYEAQ. CDR3 region: CASSLTAGEGYTF. Here the CDR3 DNA reads TGTGCCAGCAGCTTGACTGCTGGGGAGGGCTACACCTTC. Full variable domain (remainder filled in from reference TRBV7-6 and TRBJ1-2): GAGVSQSPRYKVTKRGQDVALRCDPISGHVSLYWYRQALGQGPEFLTYFNYEAQQDKSGLPNDRFSAERPEGSISTLTIQRTEQRDSAMYRCASSLTAGEGYTFGSGTRLTVV.

V gene TRBV27 combines with J gene TRBJ1-2; 8 nucleotides line up with TRBD1. The CDR3 length is 14 residues. J was trimmed by 1 base and V by 6 bases; bases with no gene match: 4. Germline CDR1 reads MNHEY; CDR2 reads SMNVEV (reference sequence). CDR3 sequence: CASSPDRDNYGYTF. The CDR3 region has the DNA TGTGCCAGCAGCCCGGACAGGGATAACTATGGCTACACCTTC.

The V and J genes are TRBV7-9 and TRBJ2-5; D gene unclear. The last part of the DNA fits TRBJ2-7 better; the J call may be wrong. Germline V gene data show CDR1 as SEHNR and CDR2 as FQNEAQ (reference sequence). The CDR3 spans 14 residues. For the CDR3, the DNA is TGTGCCAGCAGCCTTATGTCTCTTACCTACGAGCAGTACTTC. This codes for CASSLMSLTYEQYF.

The chain has TRBV5-1 and TRBJ1-1, with a possible D match to TRBD1 (6 bases). V shed 4 bases and J shed 1 base, with 20 bases lying between them. This CDR3 is 17 amino acids long. In germline, CDR1 is SGHRS, CDR2 YFSETQ. The CDR3 spells CASSPRDIPMPNTEAFF. In DNA form, the CDR3 reads TGCGCCAGCAGCCCTCGGGACATCCCCATGCCGAACACTGAAGCTTTCTTT.

This chain connects TRBV6-6 to TRBJ2-2, with 9 nucleotides matching TRBD1. V shed 5 bases and J 7 bases; nucleotides not matched to a gene: 5. Germline values: CDR1 MNHNY, CDR2 SVGAGI (reference sequence). This CDR3 region has 14 residues. CDR3 DNA sequence: TGTGCCAGCAGTCAGGACAGGGGAGTCGGGGAGCTGTTTTTT. Its translation: CASSQDRGVGELFF.

This chain connects TRBV4-1 to TRBJ2-7; maybe TRBD2 (5 bases). Per the germline V gene, CDR1 is MGHRA and CDR2 is YSYEKL. CDR3 length: 17 residues. Trimming shortened V by 3 bases and J by 2 bases, and 20 bases separated the two germline ends. This CDR3 is CASSQSPVSGITYEQYF. CDR3 nucleotides: TGCGCCAGCAGCCAGTCGCCAGTGTCCGGGATTACCTACGAGCAGTACTTC.

This clone was observed a handful of times. This chain connects TRBV9 to TRBJ2-2; 9 bases match TRBD1. The CDR3 is made up of 18 amino acids. The germline CDR1 and CDR2 sequences are SGDLS and YYNGEE. V shed 4 bases, J shed 1 base, and the junction held 11 bases outside the gene matches. Here the CDR3 reads CASSSWTGANLNTGELFF. The CDR3 nucleotides are TGTGCCAGCAGCTCTTGGACAGGGGCGAACTTGAACACCGGGGAGCTGTTTTTT.

The chain combines TRBV2 with TRBJ1-3; D perhaps matches TRBD1 (5 bases). CDR3 size: 17 residues. V was pared by 3 bases and J by 0 bases, with 15 bases between. In germline, CDR1 is SNHLY, CDR2 FYNNEI. CDR3 sequence reads: CASSDTSGFYSGNTIYF. CDR3 in DNA: TGTGCCAGCAGTGATACCTCAGGGTTCTACTCTGGAAACACCATATATTTT.

The V gene is TRBV7-9, the J gene TRBJ1-2; weak D call: TRBD1 (6 bases). This CDR3 has 13 residues. Germline CDR1 and CDR2: SEHNR and FQNEAQ (reference sequence). The V end was cut by 6 bases, the J end by 3 bases, with 11 bases between. The chain's CDR3 is CASRATGYYGYTF. The CDR3 DNA follows: TGTGCCAGCAGGGCTACAGGGTACTATGGCTACACCTTC.

This chain connects TRBV5-1 to TRBJ2-1; 9 nucleotides line up with TRBD2. Unmatched junction bases numbered 7, after V lost 5 bases and J lost 4 bases. CDR1 is SGHRS and CDR2 is YFSETQ in the germline V gene. This CDR3 region has 15 residues. CDR3 bases: TGCGCCAGCAGTATAGCGGGAGTAAGTTACAATGAGCAGTTCTTC. Amino acid sequence: CASSIAGVSYNEQFF. The entire variable domain, with the rest obtained from reference TRBV5-1 and TRBJ2-1, is as follows: KAGVTQTPRYLIKTRGQQVTLSCSPISGHRSVSWYQQTPGQGLQFLFEYFSETQRNKGNFPGRFSGRQFSNSRSEMNVSTLELGDSALYLCASSIAGVSYNEQFFGPGTRLTVL.

The chain carries TRBV11-2 and TRBJ2-1; D is ambiguous. Per germline, CDR1 SGHAT and CDR2 FQNNGV. This CDR3 has 14 amino acids. Trimming cost V 0 bases and J 6 bases, with 9 bases left between them. Here the CDR3 DNA reads TGTGCCAGCAGCTTAGACTCCCGCGCCAATGAGCAGTTCTTC. It encodes CASSLDSRANEQFF.

This clone was counted a single time. The chain combines TRBV12-5 with TRBJ2-1; 8 bases agree with TRBD2. V trimming: 0 bases; J trimming: 5 bases; junction bases outside the gene matches: 6. Germline CDR1 reads LGHNT; CDR2 reads FRNRAP. This CDR3 region has 16 residues. CDR3 region: CASGLVVSGAHNEQFF. The DNA of the CDR3 is TGTGCTAGTGGTTTGGTAGTTAGCGGGGCTCACAATGAGCAGTTCTTC.

The gene calls are TRBV7-9 and TRBJ2-3, with D possibly being TRBD2 (5 bases). This CDR3 has 11 amino acids. CDR1 SEHNR and CDR2 FQNEAQ come from the germline V gene (reference sequence). This CDR3 is CSGEGADTQYF. DNA of the CDR3: TGTTCCGGCGAGGGAGCGGATACGCAGTATTTT.

CDR3 DNA: TGCGCCAGCAGCTTGGAACAGTTTTCCTACGAGCAGTACTTC. Amino acid sequence: CASSLEQFSYEQYF. The chain joins TRBV5-1 to TRBJ2-7; D is unclear. CDR3 length: 14 residues. Trimming took 0 bases from V and 1 from J, leaving 8 bases between them. Germline assignment: CDR1 SGHRS and CDR2 YFSETQ.

CDR3 bases: TGTGCCAGCACAGGGTGGAGCAATCAGCCCCAGCATTTT. Translated: CASTGWSNQPQHF. The chain uses TRBV6-5 and TRBJ1-5; D may be TRBD1 (5 bases). The CDR3 is 13 residues long. The germline CDR1 and CDR2 sequences are MNHEY and SVGAGI. Trimming took off 7 bases at V and 1 base at J, with 8 bases between the two ends.

The gene calls are TRBV6-1 and TRBJ1-2; D remains unclear. V dropped 6 bases and J dropped 8 bases, with 13 bases sitting between them. CDR1 is MNHNS, CDR2 SASEGT, per germline. The CDR3 totals 12 residues. The DNA for the CDR3 is TGTGCCAGCAGAACTCCTATTCCGGGCTACACCTTC. Amino acids: CASRTPIPGYTF.

As regards this clone: Germline is not matched at one junction end, which may reflect a read error. V gene TRBV30 combines with J gene TRBJ2-6, with TRBD2 matching 9 bases. Germline V gives CDR1 GTSNPN, CDR2 SVGIG (reference sequence). This CDR3 has 16 residues. The CDR3 nucleotides read TGTGCCTGGAGTGTACGAAGGGCGGGGGGGGCCAACGGCCTGACTTTC. This codes for CAWSVRRAGGANGLTF.